The 17 T cell receptor beta chains listed next were all sequenced from one sample in a study of shared clonotypes between healthy human individuals. Measured with immunoSEQ multiplex PCR; TCRdb has only the in-frame clones, and not every one. In the table there are about 670,000 clones, 72% of which are singletons. The sequenced sample was memory CD4+ T cells sorted from blood. As for subset: CD45RA-negative fraction. The receptors were gathered from a woman aged 25 to 39 in good health.

The chain recombines TRBV11-2 with TRBJ1-2, with D unclear. This CDR3 has 14 amino acids. The germline V and J ends were trimmed by 8 bases and 6 bases, with 19 bases remaining between them. The germline CDR1 and CDR2 sequences are SGHAT and FQNNGV. CDR3 sequence: CASSMEGFLDGYTF. In DNA, the CDR3 is TGTGCCAGCTCCATGGAGGGTTTCTTGGATGGCTACACCTTC.

This clone turned up a few times. The chain combines TRBV9 with TRBJ2-6; D not resolved. V was pared by 1 base and J by 2 bases, with 7 bases between. The CDR3 is 15 amino acids. Looked up from germline, CDR1 is SGDLS and CDR2 is YYNGEE. The CDR3 DNA reads TGTGCCAGCAGCGTACAAGGGACTGGGGCCAACGTCCTGACTTTC. Its translation is CASSVQGTGANVLTF. Variable domain in full (rest from reference TRBV9 and TRBJ2-6): DSGVTQTPKHLITATGQRVTLRCSPRSGDLSVYWYQQSLDQGLQFLIQYYNGEERAKGNILERFSAQQFPDLHSELNLSSLELGDSALYFCASSVQGTGANVLTFGAGSRLTVL.

The chain employs TRBV6-5 and TRBJ2-7, with a tentative D call TRBD2 (7 bases). CDR1 is MNHEY, CDR2 SVGAGI, per germline. The CDR3 has 15 residues. Trimming removed 0 bases from V and 6 bases from J, with 15 bases in between. The CDR3 DNA sequence: TGTGCCAGCAGTTACTCGAAGGGGAGGGGGTCCGAGCAGTACTTC. It translates to CASSYSKGRGSEQYF.

The chain is built from TRBV28 and TRBJ1-1, with TRBD1 as a possible D gene (5 bases). Germline CDR1 is MDHEN and CDR2 is SYDVKM. This CDR3 comprises 13 residues. V lost 6 bases and J lost 7, with 15 bases in between. CDR3 nucleotides: TGTGCCAGCAGGTCCGGGGCTCAGTTTGAAGCTTTCTTT. This encodes CASRSGAQFEAFF.

The chain employs TRBV10-1 and TRBJ1-2; D is uncertain. The CDR3 is 8 residues long. The ends were cut back, 11 bases at V and 13 bases at J, with 11 bases in the middle. In germline, CDR1 is WNHNN, CDR2 SYGVQD (reference sequence). The CDR3 DNA reads as TGCGCCCCAAACGCCGGCACCTTC. It encodes CAPNAGTF.

The J gene is TRBJ1-6, the V gene TRBV18; D unclear. Germline V lookup: CDR1 KGHSH, CDR2 LQKENI. Trimming stripped 5 bases from V and 0 bases from J, with 8 bases between. This CDR3 is 15 amino acids long. This CDR3 reads CASSRESSYNSPLHF. The CDR3 DNA reads as TGTGCCAGCTCAAGGGAGAGCTCCTATAATTCACCCCTCCACTTT. The full variable domain, completed using reference TRBV18 and TRBJ1-6, is NAGVMQNPRHLVRRRGQEARLRCSPMKGHSHVYWYRQLPEEGLKFMVYLQKENIIDESGMPKERFSAEFPKEGPSILRIQQVVRGDSAAYFCASSRESSYNSPLHFGNGTRLTVT.

V is TRBV28 and J is TRBJ1-5; TRBD1 matches at 10 bases. V was pared by 9 bases and J by 2 bases, with 13 bases of the junction left unmatched. This CDR3 has 17 amino acids. CDR1 and CDR2 (germline): MDHEN, SYDVKM. The CDR3 DNA reads TGTGCCAGTAGAGGGGGGACAGGGGTAATTGGCAATCAGCCCCAGCATTTT. This gives the protein CASRGGTGVIGNQPQHF. Variable domain in full (rest from reference TRBV28 and TRBJ1-5): DVKVTQSSRYLVKRTGEKVFLECVQDMDHENMFWYRQDPGLGLRLIYFSYDVKMKEKGDIPEGYSVSREKKERFSLILESASTNQTSMYLCASRGGTGVIGNQPQHFGDGTRLSIL.

As to this clone: Only one base separates this from a far larger clonotype, so it likely reflects a read error. The J gene is TRBJ2-4, the V gene TRBV28; a weak D match, TRBD2 (5 bases). V lost 6 bases and J lost 3, with 21 bases in between. Germline CDR1 MDHEN, CDR2 SYDVKM. The CDR3 is made up of 17 amino acids. CDR3 in amino acids: CASSQSDEGWGKNIQYF. The CDR3 coding sequence is TGTGCCAGCAGCCAATCAGACGAGGGATGGGGCAAAAACATTCAGTACTTC.

Here the CDR3 DNA reads TGTGCCAGCAGCTTAGGCGTGGCGTCATATGGCTACACCTTC. Protein: CASSLGVASYGYTF. The chain combines TRBV13 with TRBJ1-2; D gene uncertain. The V end was cut by 0 bases, the J end by 5 bases, with 10 bases between. The CDR3 length is 14 residues. From germline, CDR1 is PRHDT and CDR2 FYEKMQ (reference sequence).

This clone came up a few times. The chain is built from TRBV7-9 and TRBJ1-1; tentatively, D is TRBD1 (5 bases). This CDR3 spans 15 amino acids. V lost 0 bases, J lost 1 base, and 9 bases lay in between. Looked up from germline, CDR1 is SEHNR and CDR2 is FQNEAQ (reference sequence). The CDR3 here is CASSLAGAGNTEAFF. CDR3 nucleotides: TGTGCCAGCAGCTTAGCAGGGGCGGGGAACACTGAAGCTTTCTTT.

This clone was picked up a small number of times. The chain has TRBV6-7 and TRBJ2-7; 10 bases match TRBD2. TRBV6-7 carries the ORF label, with uncertain function. Trimming at V came to 4 bases and at J to 6 bases, leaving 18 bases not matched to a gene. The CDR3 runs 18 residues. The DNA of the CDR3 is TGTGCCAGCAGTTCTACCATATTACTAGCGGGATGGGAATCCGAGCAGTACTTC. It codes for CASSSTILLAGWESEQYF.

This clone appeared many times. The chain uses TRBV6-1 and TRBJ2-3; 9 bases agree with TRBD2. The CDR3 spans 18 residues. CDR1 is MNHNS and CDR2 is SASEGT in the germline V gene. V trimming: 1 base; J trimming: 0 bases; junction bases outside the gene matches: 8. CDR3 DNA: TGTGCCAGCAGTGAAGGATCGACTAGCGGAGGTAGCACAGATACGCAGTATTTT. Its protein product is CASSEGSTSGGSTDTQYF.

The gene calls are TRBV7-3 and TRBJ2-7, with 10 positions matching TRBD2. This CDR3 comprises 15 residues. The V segment lost 5 bases and the J segment 4 bases; nucleotides outside the gene matches: 8. Germline V lookup: CDR1 SGHTA, CDR2 FQGTGA. In nucleotides, the CDR3 is TGTGCCAGCAGCGAAACGGGACTAGCGAAGTACGAGCAGTACTTC. As protein: CASSETGLAKYEQYF.

This clone was detected once. The gene calls are TRBV27 and TRBJ2-1, with 10 bases matching TRBD2. J gave up 4 bases and V 6 bases, and 9 bases lay outside the gene matches. This CDR3 is built from 16 residues. Germline V gives CDR1 MNHEY, CDR2 SMNVEV (reference sequence). The DNA of the CDR3 is TGTGCCAGCAGCTGGACCAGCGGGAGGGTATACAATGAGCAGTTCTTC. Residues: CASSWTSGRVYNEQFF.

The chain is built from TRBV28 and TRBJ2-7, with D possibly being TRBD2 (6 bases). With 3 bases removed from V and 0 bases from J, the gap between germline ends came to 21 bases. From germline, CDR1 is MDHEN and CDR2 SYDVKM. The CDR3 runs 18 residues. The CDR3 nucleotides read TGTGCCAGCAGTTTCTGGGGGTTAGGCGGGGCGAGCTCCTACGAGCAGTACTTC. Amino acid sequence: CASSFWGLGGASSYEQYF.

This chain uses TRBV30 with TRBJ2-3, with D uncertain. The CDR3 loop spans 13 amino acids. Trimming shortened V by 0 bases and J by 1 base, and 5 bases separated the two germline ends. The germline gives CDR1 GTSNPN, CDR2 SVGIG (reference sequence). This CDR3 reads CAWSVLGTDTQYF. CDR3 nucleotide sequence: TGTGCCTGGAGTGTACTCGGCACAGATACGCAGTATTTT.

Concerning this clone itself: With only one base between it and a far larger clone, this is likely a read error. The V gene is TRBV4-2, the J gene TRBJ1-4, with no clear D. The CDR3 spans 15 residues. CDR1 and CDR2 from the germline V gene are LGHNA and YNFKEQ. The CDR3 nucleotides are TGTGCCAGCAGCTTACTAAGGGAATTAGATGAAGAACTGTTTTTT. It translates to CASSLLRELDEELFF.